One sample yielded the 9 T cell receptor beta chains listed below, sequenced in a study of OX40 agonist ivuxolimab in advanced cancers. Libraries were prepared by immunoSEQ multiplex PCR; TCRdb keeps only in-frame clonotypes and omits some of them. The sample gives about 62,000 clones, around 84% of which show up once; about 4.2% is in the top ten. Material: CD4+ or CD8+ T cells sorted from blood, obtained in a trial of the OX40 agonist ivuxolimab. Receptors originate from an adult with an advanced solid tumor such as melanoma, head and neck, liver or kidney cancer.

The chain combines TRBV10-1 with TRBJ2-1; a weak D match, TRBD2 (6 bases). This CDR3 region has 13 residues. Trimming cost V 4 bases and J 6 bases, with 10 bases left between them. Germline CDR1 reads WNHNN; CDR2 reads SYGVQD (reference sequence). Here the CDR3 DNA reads TGCGCCAGCAGTGCAAGACTAGTCAATGAGCAGTTCTTC. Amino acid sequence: CASSARLVNEQFF.

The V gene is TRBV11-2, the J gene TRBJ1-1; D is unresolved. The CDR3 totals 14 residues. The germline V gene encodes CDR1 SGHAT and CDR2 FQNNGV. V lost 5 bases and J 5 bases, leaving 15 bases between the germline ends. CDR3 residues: CASSQRSQGTEAFF. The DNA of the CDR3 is TGTGCCAGCAGCCAAAGGAGTCAAGGGACTGAAGCTTTCTTT. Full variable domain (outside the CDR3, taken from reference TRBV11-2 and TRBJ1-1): EAGVAQSPRYKIIEKRQSVAFWCNPISGHATLYWYQQILGQGPKLLIQFQNNGVVDDSQLPKDRFSAERLKGVDSTLKIQPAKLEDSAVYLCASSQRSQGTEAFFGQGTRLTVV.

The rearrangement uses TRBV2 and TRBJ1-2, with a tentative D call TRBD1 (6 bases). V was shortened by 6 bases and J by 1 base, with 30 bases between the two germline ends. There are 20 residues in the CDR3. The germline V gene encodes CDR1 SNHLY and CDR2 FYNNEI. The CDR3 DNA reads TGTGCCAGCAGGGGGGACATTTTCGGGTCAGCTGCAGTGGGTAACTATGGCTACACCTTC. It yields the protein CASRGDIFGSAAVGNYGYTF.

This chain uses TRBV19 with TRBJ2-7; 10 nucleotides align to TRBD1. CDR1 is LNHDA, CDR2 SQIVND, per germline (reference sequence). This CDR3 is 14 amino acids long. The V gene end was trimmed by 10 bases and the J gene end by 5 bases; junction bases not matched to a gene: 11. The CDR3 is CATATGTGVHEQYF. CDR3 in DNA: TGTGCCACCGCAACCGGGACAGGGGTTCACGAGCAGTACTTC.

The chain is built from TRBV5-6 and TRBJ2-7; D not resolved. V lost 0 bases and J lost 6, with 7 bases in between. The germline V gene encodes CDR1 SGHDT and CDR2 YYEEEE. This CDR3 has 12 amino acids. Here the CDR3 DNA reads TGTGCCAGCAGCTTGGGTGGTTTCGAGCAGTACTTC. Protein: CASSLGGFEQYF. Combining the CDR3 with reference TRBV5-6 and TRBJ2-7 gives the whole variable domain DAGVTQSPTHLIKTRGQQVTLRCSPKSGHDTVSWYQQALGQGPQFIFQYYEEEERQRGNFPDRFSGHQFPNYSSELNVNALLLGDSALYLCASSLGGFEQYFGPGTRLTVT.

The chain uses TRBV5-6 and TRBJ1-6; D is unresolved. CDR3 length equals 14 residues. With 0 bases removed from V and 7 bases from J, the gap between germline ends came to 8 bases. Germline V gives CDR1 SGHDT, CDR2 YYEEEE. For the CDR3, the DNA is TGTGCCAGCAGCTTGGGGGCGGGAAATTCACCCCTCCACTTT. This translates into CASSLGAGNSPLHF.

The CDR3 is CASSLKGPGVLTYNEQFF. For the CDR3, the DNA is TGTGCCAGCAGCTTAAAAGGGCCTGGCGTTTTAACCTACAATGAGCAGTTCTTC. The chain employs TRBV7-3 and TRBJ2-1, with D hard to call. Germline V CDR1 and CDR2: SGHTA, FQGTGA. Trimming removed 1 base from V and 2 bases from J, with 18 bases in between. There are 18 residues in the CDR3.

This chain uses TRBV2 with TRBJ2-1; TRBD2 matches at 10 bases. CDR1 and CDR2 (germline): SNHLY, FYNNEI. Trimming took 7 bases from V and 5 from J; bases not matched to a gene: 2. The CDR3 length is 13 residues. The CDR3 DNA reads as TGTGCCAGCACCGGACTAGCGGACAATGAGCAGTTCTTC. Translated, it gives CASTGLADNEQFF.

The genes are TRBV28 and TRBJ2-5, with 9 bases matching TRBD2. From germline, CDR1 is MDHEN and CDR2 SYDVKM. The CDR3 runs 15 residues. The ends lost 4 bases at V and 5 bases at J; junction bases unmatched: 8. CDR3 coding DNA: TGTGCCAGCAGTTGGAGGACTAGCGTTTGGGAGACCCAGTACTTC. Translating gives CASSWRTSVWETQYF.